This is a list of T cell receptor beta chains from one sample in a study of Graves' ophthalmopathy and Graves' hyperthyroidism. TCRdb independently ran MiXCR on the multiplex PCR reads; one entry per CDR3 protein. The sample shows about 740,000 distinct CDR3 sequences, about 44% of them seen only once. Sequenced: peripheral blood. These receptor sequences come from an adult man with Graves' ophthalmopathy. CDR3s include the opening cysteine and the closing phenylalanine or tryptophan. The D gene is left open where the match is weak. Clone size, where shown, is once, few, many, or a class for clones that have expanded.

DNA: TGTGCCAGCAGCTTAATAAGGGACATTTGGTCTCCCCATGAAGCTTTCTTT; CDR3: CASSLIRDIWSPHEAFF; J: TRBJ1-1; size: NA; D: NA; V: TRBV11-1
DNA: TGTGCCATCAGTGGACAGGGGTCAGGCGGCCAAGAGACCCAGTACTTC; CDR3: CAISGQGSGGQETQYF; J: TRBJ2-5; size: NA; D: TRBD1; V: TRBV10-3
DNA: TGCGCCAGCAGCCTCGTCCCGGGACAGGGGACGGCTGAAGCTTTCTTT; CDR3: CASSLVPGQGTAEAFF; J: TRBJ1-1; size: NA; D: TRBD1; V: TRBV4-3
DNA: TGCAGCGTTGCTCAGGGAAGGGGTAGATCGGAAAAACTGTTTTTT; CDR3: CSVAQGRGRSEKLFF; J: TRBJ1-4; size: NA; D: NA; V: TRBV29-1
DNA: TGTGCCAGCTCTCCCGTCCCCGCCAATCAGCCCCAGCATTTT; CDR3: CASSPVPANQPQHF; J: TRBJ1-5; size: few; D: NA; V: TRBV24-1
DNA: TGTGCCATACGGGACCCAGGGACAGGGGATCAGCCCCAGCATTTT; CDR3: CAIRDPGTGDQPQHF; J: TRBJ1-5; size: once; D: TRBD1; V: TRBV24-1
DNA: TGTGCCACCCGGCCTTACCCTATCTATGGCTACACCTTC; CDR3: CATRPYPIYGYTF; J: TRBJ1-2; size: NA; D: NA; V: TRBV11-1
DNA: TGCAGCGGGAAAGAAGACAGGGGCTCCCTTGAAGCTTTCTTT; CDR3: CSGKEDRGSLEAFF; J: TRBJ1-1; size: NA; D: TRBD1; V: TRBV29-1
DNA: TGTGCCAGCAGTTTACAGCGGGGGAGGTACGAGCAGTACTTC; CDR3: CASSLQRGRYEQYF; J: TRBJ2-7; size: few; D: TRBD2; V: TRBV12-3/TRBV12-4
DNA: TGTGCCAGCAAGCGGGGACAGGGAGACACCGGGGAGCTGTTTTTT; CDR3: CASKRGQGDTGELFF; J: TRBJ2-2; size: NA; D: TRBD1; V: TRBV25-1
DNA: TGTGCCACCAGTATCGGGCGATCGGACGGGGAGCTGTTTTTT; CDR3: CATSIGRSDGELFF; J: TRBJ2-2; size: many; D: NA; V: TRBV15
DNA: TGCAGCGTTGCGGTCGGCAGGGGCTACACCTTC; CDR3: CSVAVGRGYTF; J: TRBJ1-2; size: many; D: NA; V: TRBV29-1
DNA: TGTGCCAGCAGGGGAGGAAGGGGACAAGAGACCCAGTACTTC; CDR3: CASRGGRGQETQYF; J: TRBJ2-5; size: few; D: NA; V: TRBV6-6
DNA: TGTGCCAGTAGTATTTGGGGTATAGGCACTGAAGCTTTCTTT; CDR3: CASSIWGIGTEAFF; J: TRBJ1-1; size: few; D: NA; V: TRBV19
DNA: TGTGCTAGAGATCGGTGGCGGGGGGGCCGAGAGACCCAGTACTTC; CDR3: CARDRWRGGRETQYF; J: TRBJ2-5; size: once; D: TRBD2; V: TRBV25-1
DNA: TGTGCCAGCAGCTTGTTGGTTCTGAACACTGAAGCTTTCTTT; CDR3: CASSLLVLNTEAFF; J: TRBJ1-1; size: few; D: NA; V: TRBV5-5
DNA: TGTGCCAGCAGCCGGTCCGGGACTTCCGAGTACCAAGAGACCCAGTACTTC; CDR3: CASSRSGTSEYQETQYF; J: TRBJ2-5; size: few; D: NA; V: TRBV7-9
DNA: TGTGCCATCAGCCCTCAGACGGGTGAAAAACTGTTTTTT; CDR3: CAISPQTGEKLFF; J: TRBJ1-4; size: once; D: NA; V: TRBV10-3